This T cell receptor beta chain appears in the sequencing data of a study of T cell repertoires in cytomegalovirus infection. About the research overall: Well-studied HLA-B-restricted CMV epitopes were used in the study alongside recently identified HLA-C-restricted ones. CMV infection together with matching HLA type was indicated by public TCR beta signatures.

This CDR3 spans 14 amino acids. The germline CDR1 and CDR2 sequences are SEHNR and FQNEAQ (reference sequence). V was clipped by 3 bases and J by 7 bases; unmatched bases: 2. This clonotype was counted only a few times. The antigen remains unidentified. General study points: CMV-specific HLA-C-restricted TCR beta clonotypes dominated the ex vivo response. Summed frequency of public TCR beta families distinguished CMV carriers with the relevant HLA.

TCRdb redid the calling of the reads with MiXCR, one entry per CDR3 protein. The sample contains some 200,000 distinct CDR3 sequences, 38% of which appear only once. The specimen was CD8+ T cells from cultured PBMCs, collected from culture after CMV antigen stimulation. This receptor was taken from a human donor in good health (CMV status not recorded). Some clones in this sample may be carry-over from other donors' samples. The gene calls are TRBV7-9 and TRBJ1-5; 11 bases fit TRBD1. The CDR3 spells CASSLDRGQQPQHF. DNA for the CDR3: TGTGCCAGCAGCTTGGACAGGGGGCAACAGCCCCAGCATTTT. The complete variable domain, with remaining parts taken from reference TRBV7-9 and TRBJ1-5, reads DTGVSQNPRHKITKRGQNVTFRCDPISEHNRLYWYRQTLGQGPEFLTYFQNEAQLEKSRLLSDRFSAERPKGSFSTLEIQRTEQGDSAMYLCASSLDRGQQPQHFGDGTRLSIL.